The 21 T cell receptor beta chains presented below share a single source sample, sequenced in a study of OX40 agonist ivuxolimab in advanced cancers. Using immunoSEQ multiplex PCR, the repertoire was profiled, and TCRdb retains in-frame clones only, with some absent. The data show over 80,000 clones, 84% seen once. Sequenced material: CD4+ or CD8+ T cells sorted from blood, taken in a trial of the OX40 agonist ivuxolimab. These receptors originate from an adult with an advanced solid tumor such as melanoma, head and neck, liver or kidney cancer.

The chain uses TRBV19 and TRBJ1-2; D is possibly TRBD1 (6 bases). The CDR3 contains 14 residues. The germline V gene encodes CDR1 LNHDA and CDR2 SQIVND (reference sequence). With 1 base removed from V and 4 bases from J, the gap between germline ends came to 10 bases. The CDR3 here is CASSIVGGSYGYTF. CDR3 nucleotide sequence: TGTGCCAGTAGTATAGTAGGGGGAAGCTATGGCTACACCTTC.

CDR3 DNA sequence: TGTGCCAGTAGGCGAGACAGAAATAATTCACCCCTCCACTTT. This codes for CASRRDRNNSPLHF. V is TRBV19 and J is TRBJ1-6; the D gene is possibly TRBD1 (5 bases). The germline CDR1 and CDR2 sequences are LNHDA and SQIVND (reference sequence). Trimming left V 6 bases short and J 5 bases short, with 11 bases between. This CDR3 has 14 residues.

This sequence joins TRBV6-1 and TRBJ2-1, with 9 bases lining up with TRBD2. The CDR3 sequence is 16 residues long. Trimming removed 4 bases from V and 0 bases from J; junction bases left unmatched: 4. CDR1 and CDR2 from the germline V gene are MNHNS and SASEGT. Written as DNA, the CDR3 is TGTGCCAGCAGTGGGACTAGCGTTAGCTCCTACAATGAGCAGTTCTTC. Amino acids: CASSGTSVSSYNEQFF.

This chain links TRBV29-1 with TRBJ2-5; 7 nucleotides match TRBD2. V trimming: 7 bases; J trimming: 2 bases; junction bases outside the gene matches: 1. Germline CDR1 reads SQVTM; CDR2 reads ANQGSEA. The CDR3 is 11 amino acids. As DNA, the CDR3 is TGCAGCGCAGCGGGACAAGAGACCCAGTACTTC. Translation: CSAAGQETQYF.

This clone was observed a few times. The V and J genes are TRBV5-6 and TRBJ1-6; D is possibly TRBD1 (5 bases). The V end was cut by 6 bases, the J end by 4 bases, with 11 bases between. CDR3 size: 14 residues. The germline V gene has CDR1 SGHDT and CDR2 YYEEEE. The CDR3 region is CASTPRGYNSPLHF. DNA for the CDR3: TGTGCCAGCACCCCGAGGGGTTATAATTCACCCCTCCACTTT.

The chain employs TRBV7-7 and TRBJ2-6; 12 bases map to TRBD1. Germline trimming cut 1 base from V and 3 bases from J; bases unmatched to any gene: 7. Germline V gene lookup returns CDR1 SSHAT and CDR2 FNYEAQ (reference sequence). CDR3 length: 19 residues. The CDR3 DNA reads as TGTGCCAGCAGCTTAGGGGCGGGACAGGGGGCGCGTGGGGCCAACGTCCTGACTTTC. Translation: CASSLGAGQGARGANVLTF.

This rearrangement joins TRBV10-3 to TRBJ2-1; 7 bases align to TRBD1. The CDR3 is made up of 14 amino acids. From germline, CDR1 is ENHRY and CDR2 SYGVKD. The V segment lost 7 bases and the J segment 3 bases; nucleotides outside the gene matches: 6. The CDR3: CAIKGRQGYNEQFF. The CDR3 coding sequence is TGTGCCATCAAGGGCCGACAGGGCTACAATGAGCAGTTCTTC.

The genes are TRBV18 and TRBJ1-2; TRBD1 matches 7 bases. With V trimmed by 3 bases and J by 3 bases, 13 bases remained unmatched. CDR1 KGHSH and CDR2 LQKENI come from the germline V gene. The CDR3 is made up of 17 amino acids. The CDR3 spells CASSPVLEGGLDYGYTF. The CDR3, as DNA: TGTGCCAGCTCACCTGTACTAGAAGGGGGCTTGGACTATGGCTACACCTTC.

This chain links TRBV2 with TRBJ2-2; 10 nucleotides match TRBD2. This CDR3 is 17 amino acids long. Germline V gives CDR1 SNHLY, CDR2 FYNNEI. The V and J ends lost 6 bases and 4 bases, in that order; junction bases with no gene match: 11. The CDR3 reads CASSPSLSGRGTGELFF. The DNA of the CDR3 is TGTGCCAGCAGCCCCTCACTGAGCGGGAGGGGCACCGGGGAGCTGTTTTTT.

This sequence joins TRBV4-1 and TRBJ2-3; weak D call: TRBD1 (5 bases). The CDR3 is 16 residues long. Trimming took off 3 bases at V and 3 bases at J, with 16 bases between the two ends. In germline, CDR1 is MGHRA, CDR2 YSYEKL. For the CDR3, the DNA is TGCGCCAGCAGCCAGGTCATCCAGGGCGGAACAGATACGCAGTATTTT. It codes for CASSQVIQGGTDTQYF.

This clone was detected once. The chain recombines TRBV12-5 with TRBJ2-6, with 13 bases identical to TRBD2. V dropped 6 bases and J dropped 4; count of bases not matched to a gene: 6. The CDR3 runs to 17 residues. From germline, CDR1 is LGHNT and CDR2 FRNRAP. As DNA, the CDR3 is TGTGCTAGTGGCCCTGGACTAGCGGGAGCCGGGGCCAACGTCCTGACTTTC. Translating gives CASGPGLAGAGANVLTF.

The CDR3 DNA sequence: TGTGCCAGCAGATTGGGACAGCTAGGAGCTTTCTTT. As protein: CASRLGQLGAFF. This rearrangement joins TRBV6-1 to TRBJ1-1; TRBD1 agrees at 7 bases. CDR1 is MNHNS and CDR2 is SASEGT in the germline V gene. This CDR3 comprises 12 residues. Trimming at V came to 6 bases and at J to 10 bases, leaving 8 bases not matched to a gene.

In nucleotides, the CDR3 is TGTGCCAGCAGCTGGGGCACCTACGAGCAGTACTTC. This codes for CASSWGTYEQYF. The chain is built from TRBV11-1 and TRBJ2-5, with TRBD1 as a possible D gene (5 bases). The tail of the sequence fits TRBJ2-7 better, so the J call may be wrong. Per the germline V gene, CDR1 is SGHAT and CDR2 is FQDESV (reference sequence). The CDR3 covers 12 residues.

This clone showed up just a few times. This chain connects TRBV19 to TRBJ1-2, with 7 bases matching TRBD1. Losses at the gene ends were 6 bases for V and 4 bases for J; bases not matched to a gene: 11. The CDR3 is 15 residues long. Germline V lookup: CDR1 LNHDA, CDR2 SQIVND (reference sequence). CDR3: CASSPDGAGGYGYTF. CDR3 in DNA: TGTGCCAGTAGCCCCGACGGGGCAGGGGGCTATGGCTACACCTTC.

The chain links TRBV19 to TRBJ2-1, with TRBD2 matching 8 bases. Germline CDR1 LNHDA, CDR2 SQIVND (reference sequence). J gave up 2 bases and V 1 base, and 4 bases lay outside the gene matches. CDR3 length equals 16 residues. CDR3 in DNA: TGTGCCAGTAGTATAGCGGGAGGGGGGGCCTACAATGAGCAGTTCTTC. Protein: CASSIAGGGAYNEQFF. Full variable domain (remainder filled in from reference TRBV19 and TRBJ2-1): DGGITQSPKYLFRKEGQNVTLSCEQNLNHDAMYWYRQDPGQGLRLIYYSQIVNDFQKGDIAEGYSVSREKKESFPLTVTSAQKNPTAFYLCASSIAGGGAYNEQFFGPGTRLTVL.

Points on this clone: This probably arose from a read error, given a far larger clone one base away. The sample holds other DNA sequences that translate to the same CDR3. CDR3 in amino acids: CASSQAGKGEEQYF. In DNA, the CDR3 is TGCGCCAGCAGCCAAGCCGGAAAGGGGGAAGAGCAGTACTTC. V usage is TRBV4-1 and J usage is TRBJ2-7; TRBD1 is a possible D gene (6 bases). This CDR3 region has 14 residues. Germline V gene lookup returns CDR1 MGHRA and CDR2 YSYEKL. The V end lost 1 base, the J end lost 7 bases, and 14 bases lay between the germline ends.

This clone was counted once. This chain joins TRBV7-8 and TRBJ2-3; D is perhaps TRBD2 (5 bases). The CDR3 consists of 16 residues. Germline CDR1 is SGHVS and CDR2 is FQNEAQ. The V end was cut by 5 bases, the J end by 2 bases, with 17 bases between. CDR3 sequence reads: CASSPTEVLTTDTQYF. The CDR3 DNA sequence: TGTGCCAGCAGCCCAACGGAGGTATTGACCACAGATACGCAGTATTTT.

The CDR3 here is CASSSTDSLTDTQYF. CDR3 in DNA: TGTGCCAGCAGCTCCACGGACAGCCTCACAGATACGCAGTATTTT. This chain uses TRBV7-9 with TRBJ2-3; a weak D match, TRBD1 (6 bases). The ends were cut back, 4 bases at V and 2 bases at J, with 13 bases in the middle. The CDR3 sequence is 15 residues long. Germline V gene data show CDR1 as SEHNR and CDR2 as FQNEAQ (reference sequence).

Written as DNA, the CDR3 is TGCGCCAGCCGCCCGTCGGGGGGGCTTAATGAGCAGTTCTTC. Translated: CASRPSGGLNEQFF. J is TRBJ2-1 and V is TRBV5-1, with 8 bases that match TRBD2. CDR1 is SGHRS, CDR2 YFSETQ, per germline. After removal of 7 bases from V and 7 bases from J, the junction contained 10 bases not matched to a gene. The CDR3 runs 14 residues.

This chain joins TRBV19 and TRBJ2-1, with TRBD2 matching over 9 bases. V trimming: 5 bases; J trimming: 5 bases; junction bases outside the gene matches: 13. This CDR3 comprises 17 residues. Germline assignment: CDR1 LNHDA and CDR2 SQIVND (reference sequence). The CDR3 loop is CASSPDGAGGPHNEQFF. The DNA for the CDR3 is TGTGCCAGTAGTCCGGACGGCGCGGGAGGGCCCCACAATGAGCAGTTCTTC.

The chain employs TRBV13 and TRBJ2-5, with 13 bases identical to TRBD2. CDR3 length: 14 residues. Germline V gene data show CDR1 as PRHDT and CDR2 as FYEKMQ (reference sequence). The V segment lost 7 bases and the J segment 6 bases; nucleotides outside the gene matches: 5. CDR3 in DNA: TGTGCCAGCACACTAGCGGGGGGGCCAAAGACCCAGTACTTC. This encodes CASTLAGGPKTQYF.